Presented here are 24 T cell receptor beta chains from one specimen sequenced in a study of cytomegalovirus exposure and HLA in healthy donors. Researchers ran the PCR with 60 Vbeta and 13 Jbeta primers. This table comes from immunoSEQ multiplex PCR, and its TCRdb copy is limited to in-frame clones, with some not included. The top ten clones hold 2.1% of a sample with 150,000 to 170,000 clones, under 80% of them seen once. Sequences were obtained from PBMCs. The receptor source for this set is a man under 40 in good health and CMV-seronegative.

This clone was detected once. The rearrangement joins TRBV7-2 to TRBJ1-1, with a possible D match to TRBD1 (5 bases). This CDR3 is built from 12 residues. The germline V gene has CDR1 SGHTA and CDR2 FQGNSA. The germline V and J ends were trimmed by 4 bases and 8 bases, with 11 bases remaining between them. CDR3 nucleotide sequence: TGTGCCAGCAGCTCATCCGGGGGAGAAGCTTTCTTT. This sequence encodes CASSSSGGEAFF. Complete variable domain (other parts from reference TRBV7-2 and TRBJ1-1): GAGVSQSPSNKVTEKGKDVELRCDPISGHTALYWYRQSLGQGLEFLIYFQGNSAPDKSGLPSDRFSAERTGGSVSTLTIQRTQQEDSAVYLCASSSSGGEAFFGQGTRLTVV.

The chain's CDR3 is CASRAGQAEAFF. CDR3 coding DNA: TGTGCCAGCAGGGCCGGACAGGCCGAAGCTTTCTTT. The rearrangement joins TRBV6-5 to TRBJ1-1; TRBD1 matches 7 bases. Trimming took 6 bases from V and 8 from J; bases not matched to a gene: 6. This CDR3 has 12 residues. Germline lookup yields CDR1 MNHEY and CDR2 SVGAGI.

This chain joins TRBV29-1 and TRBJ2-7, with 9 bases matching TRBD1. The junction had 5 bases not matched to a gene; V was cut back by 8 bases and J by 0 bases. The CDR3 has 13 amino acids. Germline V gene lookup returns CDR1 SQVTM and CDR2 ANQGSEA. The DNA of the CDR3 is TGCAGCACCCGGGACAGGGTCTCCTACGAGCAGTACTTC. This encodes CSTRDRVSYEQYF.

This clone was counted a few times. The V and J genes are TRBV14 and TRBJ1-1; a possible D gene is TRBD1 (5 bases). Germline assignment: CDR1 SGHDN and CDR2 FVKESK. The CDR3 runs 13 residues. V dropped 1 base and J dropped 5 bases, with 8 bases sitting between them. CDR3 in amino acids: CASSQVRGTEAFF. The CDR3 DNA follows: TGTGCCAGCAGCCAAGTAAGGGGAACTGAAGCTTTCTTT.

The chain employs TRBV5-4 and TRBJ2-2, with 7 bases fitting TRBD1. Germline V gives CDR1 SGHNT, CDR2 YYREEE (reference sequence). The CDR3 sequence is 16 residues long. Unmatched junction bases numbered 8, after V lost 2 bases and J lost 4 bases. CDR3 region: CASSFLPRGSTGELFF. The CDR3 DNA follows: TGTGCCAGCAGCTTTTTACCCAGGGGGAGCACCGGGGAGCTGTTTTTT.

V gene TRBV5-4 combines with J gene TRBJ1-2, with 10 bases fitting TRBD1. CDR3 size: 15 residues. Germline V gives CDR1 SGHNT, CDR2 YYREEE (reference sequence). With V trimmed by 0 bases and J by 4 bases, 3 bases remained unmatched. The CDR3: CASSLAGTGVYGYTF. In nucleotides, the CDR3 is TGTGCCAGCAGCTTGGCAGGGACAGGGGTCTATGGCTACACCTTC. The complete variable domain, with remaining parts taken from reference TRBV5-4 and TRBJ1-2, reads ETGVTQSPTHLIKTRGQQVTLRCSSQSGHNTVSWYQQALGQGPQFIFQYYREEENGRGNFPPRFSGLQFPNYSSELNVNALELDDSALYLCASSLAGTGVYGYTFGSGTRLTVV.

The V call is TRBV5-1, the J call TRBJ2-3; 13 bases line up with TRBD2. The CDR3 loop spans 19 amino acids. The V segment lost 5 bases and the J segment 5 bases; nucleotides outside the gene matches: 17. Germline V gene data show CDR1 as SGHRS and CDR2 as YFSETQ. The CDR3 loop is CASRTILGTSGVGGDTQYF. CDR3 nucleotides: TGCGCCAGCAGAACTATCTTAGGGACTAGCGGGGTAGGTGGAGATACGCAGTATTTT.

The rearrangement joins TRBV7-2 to TRBJ2-2; a possible D gene is TRBD2 (6 bases). Germline-derived CDR1 and CDR2 are SGHTA and FQGNSA. Trimming took off 8 bases at V and 1 base at J, with 11 bases between the two ends. The CDR3 is 14 amino acids. Here the CDR3 reads CASGRDWNTGELFF. In DNA form, the CDR3 reads TGTGCCAGCGGCCGGGACTGGAACACCGGGGAGCTGTTTTTT.

This chain connects TRBV2 to TRBJ1-1, with 9 bases matching TRBD1. Germline V CDR1 and CDR2: SNHLY, FYNNEI. The CDR3 has 14 residues. With V trimmed by 4 bases and J by 2 bases, 2 bases remained unmatched. The CDR3 coding sequence is TGTGCCAGCAGTGTGGGACAGGGTAACACTGAAGCTTTCTTT. Translated, it gives CASSVGQGNTEAFF.

This rearrangement joins TRBV2 to TRBJ2-7, with D possibly matching TRBD2 (5 bases). The germline CDR1 and CDR2 sequences are SNHLY and FYNNEI. Trimming removed 7 bases at V and 2 bases at J, with 9 bases between. The CDR3 has 12 amino acids. The DNA of the CDR3 is TGTGCCAGCACCCGGGGAGCCTACGAGCAGTACTTC. Translated: CASTRGAYEQYF.

The V gene is TRBV6-1, the J gene TRBJ2-5; TRBD2 aligns across 8 bases. CDR1 MNHNS and CDR2 SASEGT come from the germline V gene. V trimming: 3 bases; J trimming: 7 bases; junction bases outside the gene matches: 4. This CDR3 contains 13 residues. The CDR3 is CASSERRGGTQYF. For the CDR3, the DNA is TGTGCCAGCAGTGAGCGTCGGGGGGGGACCCAGTACTTC.

The rearrangement joins TRBV4-1 to TRBJ2-7; D is undetermined. The CDR3 has 13 residues. With 3 bases removed from V and 2 bases from J, the gap between germline ends came to 8 bases. Germline CDR1 and CDR2: MGHRA and YSYEKL. In nucleotides, the CDR3 is TGCGCCAGCAGCCATGGAGTTCCCTACGAGCAGTACTTC. It specifies CASSHGVPYEQYF.

This clone has just a few counts. This chain uses TRBV10-3 with TRBJ2-2; 8 nucleotides agree with TRBD1. The CDR3 consists of 16 residues. Germline V CDR1 and CDR2: ENHRY, SYGVKD. Germline trimming cut 3 bases from V and 1 base from J; bases unmatched to any gene: 4. The CDR3 here is CAISEGRGLNTGELFF. The DNA of the CDR3 is TGTGCCATCAGTGAAGGCAGGGGGCTGAACACCGGGGAGCTGTTTTTT.

The rearrangement uses TRBV25-1 and TRBJ1-1; 12 bases are a match to TRBD1. V lost 4 bases and J lost 1; bases outside the gene matches: 7. The CDR3 extends over 17 amino acids. CDR1 is MGHDK, CDR2 SYGVNS, per germline. CDR3 DNA sequence: TGTGCCAGCAGTGGGGACAGGGGGCGCATGGGGAACACTGAAGCTTTCTTT. It codes for CASSGDRGRMGNTEAFF.

The V gene is TRBV27, the J gene TRBJ1-2; TRBD1 might be the D (5 bases). This CDR3 region has 13 residues. Trimming removed 5 bases at V and 4 bases at J, with 11 bases between. In germline, CDR1 is MNHEY, CDR2 SMNVEV (reference sequence). The CDR3 sequence is CASSPRGIYGYTF. The CDR3 DNA reads TGTGCCAGCAGTCCCCGGGGGATCTATGGCTACACCTTC.

V and J are TRBV6-6 and TRBJ1-5, with D perhaps matching TRBD1 (5 bases). Germline V gene data show CDR1 as MNHNY and CDR2 as SVGAGI (reference sequence). The ends were cut back, 2 bases at V and 0 bases at J, with 8 bases in the middle. This CDR3 is 15 amino acids long. The CDR3, as DNA: TGTGCCAGCAGTTACCTACAGGTTAGCAATCAGCCCCAGCATTTT. This translates into CASSYLQVSNQPQHF.

The chain recombines TRBV7-2 with TRBJ2-2, with TRBD2 matching over 8 bases. V lost 6 bases to trimming and J lost 0 bases; unmatched junction nucleotides: 0. From germline, CDR1 is SGHTA and CDR2 FQGNSA. This CDR3 is built from 14 residues. CDR3 protein: CASRGLANTGELFF. The CDR3 DNA follows: TGTGCCAGCAGGGGACTAGCGAACACCGGGGAGCTGTTTTTT.

V is TRBV19 and J is TRBJ1-5; D possibly corresponds to TRBD1 (6 bases). Trimming left V 4 bases short and J 5 bases short, with 15 bases between. The CDR3 loop spans 15 amino acids. Germline CDR1 and CDR2: LNHDA and SQIVND (reference sequence). The CDR3 bases are TGTGCCAGTAGTAAACAGGGTAATAACGATCAGCCCCAGCATTTT. As protein: CASSKQGNNDQPQHF. The whole variable domain, filled in from reference TRBV19 and TRBJ1-5, reads DGGITQSPKYLFRKEGQNVTLSCEQNLNHDAMYWYRQDPGQGLRLIYYSQIVNDFQKGDIAEGYSVSREKKESFPLTVTSAQKNPTAFYLCASSKQGNNDQPQHFGDGTRLSIL.

The chain is built from TRBV5-1 and TRBJ2-7; TRBD1 matches at 7 bases. This CDR3 has 13 residues. Trimming took 3 bases from V and 9 from J; bases not matched to a gene: 9. Germline CDR1 and CDR2: SGHRS and YFSETQ. The CDR3 loop is CASSSSEQGRQYF. The CDR3 nucleotides are TGCGCCAGCAGCTCGTCGGAACAGGGGAGGCAGTACTTC. The variable domain in full, completed from reference TRBV5-1 and TRBJ2-7, reads KAGVTQTPRYLIKTRGQQVTLSCSPISGHRSVSWYQQTPGQGLQFLFEYFSETQRNKGNFPGRFSGRQFSNSRSEMNVSTLELGDSALYLCASSSSEQGRQYFGPGTRLTVT.

This clone was seen just once. The V and J genes are TRBV4-1 and TRBJ1-1; D call uncertain. Germline V gene sequence: CDR1 MGHRA, CDR2 YSYEKL. There are 15 residues in the CDR3. The V end was cut by 6 bases, the J end by 1 base, with 15 bases between. CDR3 nucleotides: TGCGCCAGCAGTCTAGACGGGGTGGGGAACACTGAAGCTTTCTTT. Protein product: CASSLDGVGNTEAFF.

The CDR3 DNA is TGTGCCAGTAGAGAACCCGGGAACACCGGGGAGCTGTTTTTT. Translating gives CASREPGNTGELFF. The genes are TRBV19 and TRBJ2-2, with D hard to call. V dropped 6 bases and J dropped 1 base, with 9 bases sitting between them. Germline assignment: CDR1 LNHDA and CDR2 SQIVND (reference sequence). This CDR3 is built from 14 residues. Using reference TRBV19 and TRBJ2-2 for the parts outside the CDR3, the full variable domain is DGGITQSPKYLFRKEGQNVTLSCEQNLNHDAMYWYRQDPGQGLRLIYYSQIVNDFQKGDIAEGYSVSREKKESFPLTVTSAQKNPTAFYLCASREPGNTGELFFGEGSRLTVL.

J is TRBJ2-2 and V is TRBV7-2; the match to TRBD1 covers 12 bases. The germline V gene has CDR1 SGHTA and CDR2 FQGNSA. Trimming removed 5 bases from V and 6 bases from J; junction bases left unmatched: 13. The CDR3 length is 18 residues. The CDR3 sequence is CASSPGTGGRGRSGELFF. The CDR3, as DNA: TGTGCCAGCAGCCCCGGGACAGGGGGCCGCGGGAGGTCCGGGGAGCTGTTTTTT. Based on the CDR3 plus reference TRBV7-2 and TRBJ2-2, the full variable domain is GAGVSQSPSNKVTEKGKDVELRCDPISGHTALYWYRQSLGQGLEFLIYFQGNSAPDKSGLPSDRFSAERTGGSVSTLTIQRTQQEDSAVYLCASSPGTGGRGRSGELFFGEGSRLTVL.

The chain is built from TRBV7-2 and TRBJ2-1; 8 nucleotides agree with TRBD2. Trimming at V came to 8 bases and at J to 5 bases, leaving 8 bases not matched to a gene. The germline V gene encodes CDR1 SGHTA and CDR2 FQGNSA. The CDR3 length is 14 residues. CDR3 amino acids: CASLVGGDHNEQFF. DNA for the CDR3: TGTGCCAGCCTCGTCGGGGGGGATCACAATGAGCAGTTCTTC.

The CDR3 loop reads CSATGYGYTF. The CDR3 bases are TGCAGTGCTACCGGCTATGGCTACACCTTC. This chain links TRBV20-1 with TRBJ1-2; D ambiguous. Germline CDR1 is DFQATT and CDR2 is SNEGSKA (reference sequence). V lost 4 bases and J 4 bases, leaving 4 bases between the germline ends. The CDR3 loop spans 10 amino acids.